These T cell receptor beta chains were read from a single sample in a study of cytomegalovirus exposure and HLA in healthy donors. Produced via immunoSEQ multiplex PCR; TCRdb's table is partial and in-frame only. The sample includes tens of thousands of clones, about 93% of them seen just once. Specimen: PBMCs. The receptors derive from a man younger than 30 in good health and CMV-seronegative. CDR3s include the opening cysteine and the closing phenylalanine or tryptophan. The order of the fields is CDR3 length, V gene, clone size, D gene, J gene, CDR3 DNA, CDR3 protein. The D gene is left open where the match is weak. A clone size is listed for some rows: how often the clone was seen (once, few, many), or a class if it is expanded.

CDR3 length: 18; V gene: TRBV4-1; clone size: NA; D gene: TRBD2; J gene: TRBJ2-5; CDR3 DNA: TGCGCCAGCAGCCAAGATACAGGGCTAGCGGGGGGGCAGGAGACCCAGTACTTC; CDR3 protein: CASSQDTGLAGGQETQYF
CDR3 length: 13; V gene: TRBV7-3; clone size: once; D gene: NA; J gene: TRBJ2-5; CDR3 DNA: TGTGCCAGCAGCTCAGGATCTGGGGAGACCCAGTACTTC; CDR3 protein: CASSSGSGETQYF
CDR3 length: 15; V gene: TRBV27; clone size: NA; D gene: TRBD2; J gene: TRBJ2-3; CDR3 DNA: TGTGCCAGCAGTTTCCAGCGGGGCTACACAGATACGCAGTATTTT; CDR3 protein: CASSFQRGYTDTQYF
CDR3 length: 15; V gene: TRBV7-8; clone size: NA; D gene: TRBD1; J gene: TRBJ1-5; CDR3 DNA: TGTGCCAGCAGTCCCATGGACAGGGGGCTCCAGCCCCAGCATTTT; CDR3 protein: CASSPMDRGLQPQHF
CDR3 length: 15; V gene: TRBV9; clone size: NA; D gene: NA; J gene: TRBJ1-1; CDR3 DNA: TGTGCCAGCAGCCCCACGGGGGGTTTCTACACTGAAGCTTTCTTT; CDR3 protein: CASSPTGGFYTEAFF
CDR3 length: 13; V gene: TRBV19; clone size: NA; D gene: TRBD1; J gene: TRBJ2-7; CDR3 DNA: TGTGCCAGTAGTTCGGGACAGACCTACGAGCAGTACTTC; CDR3 protein: CASSSGQTYEQYF
CDR3 length: 15; V gene: TRBV5-6; clone size: NA; D gene: NA; J gene: TRBJ2-7; CDR3 DNA: TGTGCCAGCAGCCTTAATGACGCGGGCTCCTACGAGCAGTACTTC; CDR3 protein: CASSLNDAGSYEQYF
CDR3 length: 12; V gene: TRBV5-6; clone size: once; D gene: NA; J gene: TRBJ2-7; CDR3 DNA: TGTGCCAGCAGCCGGAGCGGCTACGAGCAGTACTTC; CDR3 protein: CASSRSGYEQYF
CDR3 length: 14; V gene: TRBV7-8; clone size: NA; D gene: TRBD2; J gene: TRBJ2-3; CDR3 DNA: TGTGCCAGCAGCCGGACTAGCGGACCAGATACGCAGTATTTT; CDR3 protein: CASSRTSGPDTQYF
CDR3 length: 13; V gene: TRBV5-1; clone size: NA; D gene: NA; J gene: TRBJ1-1; CDR3 DNA: TGCGCCAGCAGCACCCAGGGGAACACTGAAGCTTTCTTT; CDR3 protein: CASSTQGNTEAFF
CDR3 length: 15; V gene: TRBV11-2; clone size: NA; D gene: NA; J gene: TRBJ2-1; CDR3 DNA: TGTGCCAGCAGCTTAGGTACTCCTAATACTAATGAGCAGTTCTTC; CDR3 protein: CASSLGTPNTNEQFF
CDR3 length: 15; V gene: TRBV9; clone size: NA; D gene: TRBD2; J gene: TRBJ2-7; CDR3 DNA: TGTGCCAGCAGCACCAGCGGGAGCCCCTCCGACGAGCAGTACTTC; CDR3 protein: CASSTSGSPSDEQYF
CDR3 length: 15; V gene: TRBV29-1; clone size: NA; D gene: TRBD2; J gene: TRBJ2-5; CDR3 DNA: TGCAGCGTTGAACAACTAGCGGGAGTTGGAGAGACCCAGTACTTC; CDR3 protein: CSVEQLAGVGETQYF
CDR3 length: 15; V gene: TRBV5-6; clone size: NA; D gene: NA; J gene: TRBJ2-1; CDR3 DNA: TGTGCCAGCAGCACTAGCTGGAGCTCCTACAATGAGCAGTTCTTC; CDR3 protein: CASSTSWSSYNEQFF
CDR3 length: 16; V gene: TRBV7-9; clone size: NA; D gene: TRBD2; J gene: TRBJ2-5; CDR3 DNA: TGTGCCAGCAGCCCTACTAGCGGGAGGTCCCAAGAGACCCAGTACTTC; CDR3 protein: CASSPTSGRSQETQYF
CDR3 length: 14; V gene: TRBV28; clone size: NA; D gene: NA; J gene: TRBJ1-2; CDR3 DNA: TGTGTCAGCAGTTTAACGATGGCGAGGGAAGGCTACACCTTC; CDR3 protein: CVSSLTMAREGYTF
CDR3 length: 14; V gene: TRBV27; clone size: NA; D gene: TRBD1; J gene: TRBJ1-1; CDR3 DNA: TGTGCCAGCAGTCCAGGGGGCAAGGTGGCTGAAGCTTTCTTT; CDR3 protein: CASSPGGKVAEAFF
CDR3 length: 15; V gene: TRBV7-4; clone size: NA; D gene: NA; J gene: TRBJ1-6; CDR3 DNA: TGTGCCAGCACCGTGGGTCAGGGCACGGATTCACCCCTCCACTTT; CDR3 protein: CASTVGQGTDSPLHF
CDR3 length: 17; V gene: TRBV4-1; clone size: NA; D gene: TRBD2; J gene: TRBJ2-1; CDR3 DNA: TGCGCCAGCAGCCATGGGACTAGCGGGGGACCTCACAATGAGCAGTTCTTC; CDR3 protein: CASSHGTSGGPHNEQFF
CDR3 length: 13; V gene: TRBV23-1; clone size: NA; D gene: NA; J gene: TRBJ1-1; CDR3 DNA: TGCGCCAGCAGTCAATTGCACAGGGAAAGAGCTTTCTTT; CDR3 protein: CASSQLHRERAFF
CDR3 length: 17; V gene: TRBV9; clone size: NA; D gene: NA; J gene: TRBJ2-3; CDR3 DNA: TGTGCCAGCAGTGACCCGCTAGCTACGATCAGCCCAGATACGCAGTATTTT; CDR3 protein: CASSDPLATISPDTQYF
CDR3 length: 11; V gene: TRBV6-5; clone size: NA; D gene: NA; J gene: TRBJ2-1; CDR3 DNA: TGTGCCAGCAGCCGACTAGATGAGCAGTTCTTC; CDR3 protein: CASSRLDEQFF
CDR3 length: 14; V gene: TRBV29-1; clone size: NA; D gene: NA; J gene: TRBJ1-2; CDR3 DNA: TGCAGCGTTGAAAACCCCACGACGGGCTATGGCTACACCTTC; CDR3 protein: CSVENPTTGYGYTF
CDR3 length: 15; V gene: TRBV11-2; clone size: NA; D gene: TRBD2; J gene: TRBJ2-7; CDR3 DNA: TGTGCCAGCAGCTTCGGGACTAGCGGGAGATACGAGCAGTACTTC; CDR3 protein: CASSFGTSGRYEQYF
CDR3 length: 13; V gene: TRBV2; clone size: once; D gene: TRBD1; J gene: TRBJ1-2; CDR3 DNA: TGTGCCAGCGTGGGACAGGGGTACGATGGCTACACCTTC; CDR3 protein: CASVGQGYDGYTF
CDR3 length: 14; V gene: TRBV5-1; clone size: NA; D gene: NA; J gene: TRBJ2-1; CDR3 DNA: TGCGCCAGCAGCTGGGCACGGGCACAGGATGAGCAGTTCTTC; CDR3 protein: CASSWARAQDEQFF
CDR3 length: 12; V gene: TRBV29-1; clone size: NA; D gene: NA; J gene: TRBJ2-1; CDR3 DNA: TGCAGCGTTCAGCGGGCCTACAATGAGCAGTTCTTC; CDR3 protein: CSVQRAYNEQFF
CDR3 length: 13; V gene: TRBV18; clone size: NA; D gene: TRBD1; J gene: TRBJ2-7; CDR3 DNA: TGTGCCAGCTCACCGGACAGGGATAACGAGCAGTACTTC; CDR3 protein: CASSPDRDNEQYF
CDR3 length: 13; V gene: TRBV6-1; clone size: NA; D gene: NA; J gene: TRBJ1-5; CDR3 DNA: TGTGCCAGCTCTCCCGGGGGGAATCAAGCCCAGCATTTT; CDR3 protein: CASSPGGNQAQHF
CDR3 length: 17; V gene: TRBV28; clone size: NA; D gene: NA; J gene: TRBJ1-1; CDR3 DNA: TGTGCCAGCAGTTTATTGGCCACAGGTTCTTGGAACACTGAAGCTTTCTTT; CDR3 protein: CASSLLATGSWNTEAFF
CDR3 length: 16; V gene: TRBV29-1; clone size: NA; D gene: TRBD1; J gene: TRBJ1-1; CDR3 DNA: TGCAGCGGGGGACCCCGGGACAGGGCCTTGAACACTGAAGCTTTCTTT; CDR3 protein: CSGGPRDRALNTEAFF
CDR3 length: 16; V gene: TRBV4-1; clone size: NA; D gene: NA; J gene: TRBJ2-5; CDR3 DNA: TGCGCCAGCAGCCAAGATCGCAGGGGCGGCCAAGAGACCCAGTACTTC; CDR3 protein: CASSQDRRGGQETQYF
CDR3 length: 16; V gene: TRBV9; clone size: NA; D gene: TRBD2; J gene: TRBJ2-3; CDR3 DNA: TGTGCCAGCAGCGTAGGTGGCGGGAGCGTGGGGGATACGCAGTATTTT; CDR3 protein: CASSVGGGSVGDTQYF
CDR3 length: 14; V gene: TRBV7-9; clone size: NA; D gene: TRBD1; J gene: TRBJ1-1; CDR3 DNA: TGTGCCAGCAGCTCGACAGGGGAGGGCACTGAAGCTTTCTTT; CDR3 protein: CASSSTGEGTEAFF
CDR3 length: 16; V gene: TRBV7-9; clone size: NA; D gene: NA; J gene: TRBJ2-7; CDR3 DNA: TGTGCCAGCAGCTCCACCGGGACACACGAGGACTACGAGCAGTACTTC; CDR3 protein: CASSSTGTHEDYEQYF
CDR3 length: 15; V gene: TRBV9; clone size: once; D gene: NA; J gene: TRBJ2-1; CDR3 DNA: TGTGCCAGCAGGTTCGGCGGGAATATCTACAATGAGCAGTTCTTC; CDR3 protein: CASRFGGNIYNEQFF
CDR3 length: 16; V gene: TRBV4-1; clone size: NA; D gene: NA; J gene: TRBJ2-7; CDR3 DNA: TGCGCCAGCAGCCAAGAAGCTAGGAGGGGAGAGTGCGAGCAGTACTTC; CDR3 protein: CASSQEARRGECEQYF
CDR3 length: 13; V gene: TRBV2; clone size: NA; D gene: TRBD1; J gene: TRBJ1-2; CDR3 DNA: TGTGCCAGCAGTGTTCAGGGGGCGGAGGGCTACACCTTC; CDR3 protein: CASSVQGAEGYTF
CDR3 length: 20; V gene: TRBV4-2; clone size: NA; D gene: TRBD1; J gene: TRBJ1-3; CDR3 DNA: TGTGCCAGCAGCCAAGATGGTGTGGGACAGGGCATCAGCTCTGGAAACACCATATATTTT; CDR3 protein: CASSQDGVGQGISSGNTIYF
CDR3 length: 13; V gene: TRBV4-1; clone size: NA; D gene: NA; J gene: TRBJ1-1; CDR3 DNA: TGCGCCAGCAGCCAAGTTAGGAGCACTGAAGCTTTCTTT; CDR3 protein: CASSQVRSTEAFF
CDR3 length: 13; V gene: TRBV29-1; clone size: NA; D gene: TRBD1; J gene: TRBJ2-2; CDR3 DNA: TGCAGCTCACAGGGGGCGCACACCGGGGAGCTGTTTTTT; CDR3 protein: CSSQGAHTGELFF
CDR3 length: 15; V gene: TRBV12-5; clone size: NA; D gene: NA; J gene: TRBJ2-1; CDR3 DNA: TGTGCTAGTGGTTTGAGAGGGAGCTCCTACAATGAGCAGTTCTTC; CDR3 protein: CASGLRGSSYNEQFF
CDR3 length: 14; V gene: TRBV7-9; clone size: NA; D gene: NA; J gene: TRBJ2-1; CDR3 DNA: TGTGCCAGCAGCCTTGTGGGGCCCCCTGGCGAGCAGTTCTTC; CDR3 protein: CASSLVGPPGEQFF
CDR3 length: 13; V gene: TRBV29-1; clone size: NA; D gene: NA; J gene: TRBJ2-7; CDR3 DNA: TGCAGCGCCGCGGGACTCCAGACCTACGAGCAGTACTTC; CDR3 protein: CSAAGLQTYEQYF
CDR3 length: 15; V gene: TRBV2; clone size: NA; D gene: NA; J gene: TRBJ1-6; CDR3 DNA: TGTGCCAGCAGTCTGGACAGCGTATATAATTCACCCCTCCACTTT; CDR3 protein: CASSLDSVYNSPLHF
CDR3 length: 15; V gene: TRBV11-1; clone size: NA; D gene: NA; J gene: TRBJ2-7; CDR3 DNA: TGTGCCAGCAGCTTAGTTTTGGGCAAAACCTACGAGCAGTACTTC; CDR3 protein: CASSLVLGKTYEQYF
CDR3 length: 11; V gene: TRBV6-5; clone size: once; D gene: NA; J gene: TRBJ2-7; CDR3 DNA: TGTGCCAGCAGCAACTTCTACGAGCAGTACTTC; CDR3 protein: CASSNFYEQYF
CDR3 length: 12; V gene: TRBV6-5; clone size: NA; D gene: TRBD2; J gene: TRBJ2-7; CDR3 DNA: TGTGCCAGCAGGACTAGCGGCTACGAGCAGTACTTC; CDR3 protein: CASRTSGYEQYF
CDR3 length: 15; V gene: TRBV18; clone size: NA; D gene: NA; J gene: TRBJ1-1; CDR3 DNA: TGTGCCAGCTCACAGTCTAGACCGGGGGACACTGAAGCTTTCTTT; CDR3 protein: CASSQSRPGDTEAFF
CDR3 length: 15; V gene: TRBV27; clone size: NA; D gene: NA; J gene: TRBJ1-1; CDR3 DNA: TGTGCCAGCAGTTTTAACTCTCAGGTCCGCACTGAAGCTTTCTTT; CDR3 protein: CASSFNSQVRTEAFF
CDR3 length: 15; V gene: TRBV7-6; clone size: NA; D gene: NA; J gene: TRBJ1-1; CDR3 DNA: TGTGCCAGCAGCATTTCCTCACAGGTGAACACTGAAGCTTTCTTT; CDR3 protein: CASSISSQVNTEAFF
CDR3 length: 14; V gene: TRBV5-6; clone size: NA; D gene: TRBD1; J gene: TRBJ2-5; CDR3 DNA: TGTGCCAGCAGCAAGGGACAGGGTCGGGAGACCCAGTACTTC; CDR3 protein: CASSKGQGRETQYF
CDR3 length: 13; V gene: TRBV5-1; clone size: NA; D gene: TRBD2; J gene: TRBJ2-7; CDR3 DNA: TGCGCCAGCAGCTCGGGACTAGGAGACGAGCAGTACTTC; CDR3 protein: CASSSGLGDEQYF
CDR3 length: 13; V gene: TRBV19; clone size: NA; D gene: NA; J gene: TRBJ2-5; CDR3 DNA: TGTGCCAGTAGTTTTGTCGGCGGAGAGACCCAGTACTTC; CDR3 protein: CASSFVGGETQYF
CDR3 length: 16; V gene: TRBV18; clone size: NA; D gene: TRBD2; J gene: TRBJ2-5; CDR3 DNA: TGTGCCAGCTCACCACGGCCGACTAGCGGGAGAGAGACCCAGTACTTC; CDR3 protein: CASSPRPTSGRETQYF